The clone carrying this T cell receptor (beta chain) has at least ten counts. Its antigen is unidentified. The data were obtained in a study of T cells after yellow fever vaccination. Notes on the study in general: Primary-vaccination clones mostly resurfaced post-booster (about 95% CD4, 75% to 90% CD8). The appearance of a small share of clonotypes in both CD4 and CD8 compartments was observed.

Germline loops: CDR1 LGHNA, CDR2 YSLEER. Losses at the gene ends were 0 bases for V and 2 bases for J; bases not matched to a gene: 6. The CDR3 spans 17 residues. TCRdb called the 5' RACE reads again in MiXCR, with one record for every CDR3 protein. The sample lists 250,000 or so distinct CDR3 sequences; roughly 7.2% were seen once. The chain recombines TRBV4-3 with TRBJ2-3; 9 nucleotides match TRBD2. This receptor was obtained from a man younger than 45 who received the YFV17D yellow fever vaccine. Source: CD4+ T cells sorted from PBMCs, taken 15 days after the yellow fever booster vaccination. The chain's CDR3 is CASSQDGPSGITDTQYF. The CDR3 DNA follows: TGCGCCAGCAGCCAAGATGGCCCTAGCGGGATCACAGATACGCAGTATTTT.